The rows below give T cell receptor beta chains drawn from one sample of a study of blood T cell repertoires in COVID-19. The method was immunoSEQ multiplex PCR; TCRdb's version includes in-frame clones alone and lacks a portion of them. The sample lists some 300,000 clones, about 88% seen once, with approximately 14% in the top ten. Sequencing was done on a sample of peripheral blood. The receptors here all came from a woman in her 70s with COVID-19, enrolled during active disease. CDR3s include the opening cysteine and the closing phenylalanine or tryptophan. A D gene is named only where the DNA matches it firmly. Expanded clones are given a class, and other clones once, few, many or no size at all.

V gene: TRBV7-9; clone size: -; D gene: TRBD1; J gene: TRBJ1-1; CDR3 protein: CASRTGDGNTEAFF; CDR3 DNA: TGTGCCAGCAGGACAGGGGATGGGAACACTGAAGCTTTCTTT
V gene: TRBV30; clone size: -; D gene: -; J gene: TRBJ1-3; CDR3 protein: CAWTKSRSGNTIYF; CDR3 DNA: TGTGCCTGGACAAAATCGAGATCTGGAAACACCATATATTTT
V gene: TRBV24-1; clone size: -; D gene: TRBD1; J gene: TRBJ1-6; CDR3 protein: CATLETDRDNSPLHF; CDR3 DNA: TGTGCCACCTTAGAGACTGACAGGGATAATTCACCCCTCCACTTT
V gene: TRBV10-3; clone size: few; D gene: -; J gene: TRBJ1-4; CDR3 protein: CAISESALGGKKEKLFF; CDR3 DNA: TGTGCCATCAGTGAGTCGGCCCTAGGGGGTAAAAAGGAAAAACTGTTTTTT
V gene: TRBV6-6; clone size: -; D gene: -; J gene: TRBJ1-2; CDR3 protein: CATNGQIYGYTF; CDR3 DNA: TGTGCCACCAATGGACAGATCTATGGCTACACCTTC
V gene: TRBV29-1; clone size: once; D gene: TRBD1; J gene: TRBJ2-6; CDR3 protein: CSVDTGGAGANVLTF; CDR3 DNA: TGCAGCGTGGATACAGGGGGCGCTGGGGCCAACGTCCTGACTTTC
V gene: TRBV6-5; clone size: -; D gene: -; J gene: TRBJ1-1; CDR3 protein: CASTPRSPMNTEAFF; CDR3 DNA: TGTGCCAGCACTCCCAGGTCCCCCATGAACACTGAAGCTTTCTTT
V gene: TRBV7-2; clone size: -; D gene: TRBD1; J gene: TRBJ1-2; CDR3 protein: CASSPNRQGPIYGYTF; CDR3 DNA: TGTGCCAGCAGCCCTAACCGACAGGGACCGATCTATGGCTACACCTTC
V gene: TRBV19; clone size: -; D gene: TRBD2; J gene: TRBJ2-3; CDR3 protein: CASSIKAGGSTDTQYF; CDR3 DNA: TGTGCCAGTAGTATTAAGGCGGGGGGGAGCACAGATACGCAGTATTTT
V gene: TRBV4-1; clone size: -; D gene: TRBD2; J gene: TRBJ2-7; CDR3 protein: CASSQGLSGGHAYEQYF; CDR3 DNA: TGCGCCAGCAGCCAAGGGCTAAGCGGGGGCCACGCCTACGAGCAGTACTTC
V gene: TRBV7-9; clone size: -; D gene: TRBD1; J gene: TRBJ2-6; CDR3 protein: CASRPGQGESGANVLTF; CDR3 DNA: TGTGCCAGCAGGCCGGGACAGGGGGAATCTGGGGCCAACGTCCTGACTTTC
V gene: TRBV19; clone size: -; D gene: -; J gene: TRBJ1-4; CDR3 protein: CASSTNRFFNEKLFF; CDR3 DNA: TGTGCCAGTAGTACCAACAGGTTTTTTAATGAAAAACTGTTTTTT
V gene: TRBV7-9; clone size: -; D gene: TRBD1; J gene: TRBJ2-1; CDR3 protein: CASSLSPGQGPHNEQFF; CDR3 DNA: TGTGCCAGCAGCTTAAGTCCGGGACAGGGCCCCCACAATGAGCAGTTCTTC
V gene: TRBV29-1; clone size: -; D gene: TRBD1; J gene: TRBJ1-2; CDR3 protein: CSVGTGWAPNYGYTF; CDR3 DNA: TGCAGCGTGGGGACAGGGTGGGCGCCTAACTATGGCTACACCTTC
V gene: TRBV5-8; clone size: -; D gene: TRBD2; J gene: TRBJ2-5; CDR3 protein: CASSLGASGGSGGAQYF; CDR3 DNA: TGTGCCAGCAGCTTGGGAGCTAGCGGGGGCTCCGGGGGGGCCCAGTACTTC
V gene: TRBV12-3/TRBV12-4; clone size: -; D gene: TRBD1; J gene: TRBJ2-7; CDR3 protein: CASDRGESEQYF; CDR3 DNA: TGTGCCAGCGACAGGGGTGAGTCCGAGCAGTACTTC
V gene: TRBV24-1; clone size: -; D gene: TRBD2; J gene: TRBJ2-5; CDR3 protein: CATSEYSGGSKETQYF; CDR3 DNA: TGTGCCACCAGTGAATATAGCGGGGGGTCAAAAGAGACCCAGTACTTC
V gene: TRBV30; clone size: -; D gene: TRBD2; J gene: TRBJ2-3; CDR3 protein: CAWSQRGGTDTQYF; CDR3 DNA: TGTGCCTGGAGTCAGCGGGGGGGCACAGATACGCAGTATTTT
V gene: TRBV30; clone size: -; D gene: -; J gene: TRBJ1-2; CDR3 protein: CAWRRGLNYGYTF; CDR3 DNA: TGTGCCTGGAGGAGGGGGTTAAACTATGGCTACACCTTC
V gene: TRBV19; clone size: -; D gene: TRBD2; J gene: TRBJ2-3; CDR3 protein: CASSIGATSGGARDTQYF; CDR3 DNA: TGTGCCAGTAGTATAGGGGCCACTAGCGGGGGGGCCCGAGATACGCAGTATTTT
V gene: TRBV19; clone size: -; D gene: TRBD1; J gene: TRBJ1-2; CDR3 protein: CASSIDQGARYGYTF; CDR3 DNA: TGTGCCAGTAGTATAGACCAGGGGGCGCGGTATGGCTACACCTTC
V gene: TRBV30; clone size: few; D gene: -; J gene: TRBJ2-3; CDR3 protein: CAWSAETRDTQYF; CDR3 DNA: TGTGCCTGGAGTGCTGAGACAAGAGATACGCAGTATTTT
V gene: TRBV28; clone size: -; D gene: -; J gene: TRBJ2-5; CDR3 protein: CASSLSRYQETQYF; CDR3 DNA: TGTGCCAGCAGTCTGTCGAGGTACCAAGAGACCCAGTACTTC
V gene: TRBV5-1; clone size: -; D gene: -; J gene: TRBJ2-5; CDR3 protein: CASSLERYQETQYF; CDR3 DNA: TGCGCCAGCAGCTTGGAGAGGTACCAAGAGACCCAGTACTTC
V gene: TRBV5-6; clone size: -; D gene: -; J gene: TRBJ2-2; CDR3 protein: CASSQGYTGELFF; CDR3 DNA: TGTGCCAGCAGCCAGGGGTACACCGGGGAGCTGTTTTTT
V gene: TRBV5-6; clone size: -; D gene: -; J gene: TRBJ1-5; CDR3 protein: CASSPRDSNQPQHF; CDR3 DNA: TGTGCCAGCAGCCCCCGGGACTCAAATCAGCCCCAGCATTTT
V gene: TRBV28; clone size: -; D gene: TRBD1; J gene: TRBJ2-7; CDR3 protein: CASSDGTGPFSEQYF; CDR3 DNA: TGTGCCAGCAGTGACGGGACAGGGCCTTTCTCCGAGCAGTACTTC
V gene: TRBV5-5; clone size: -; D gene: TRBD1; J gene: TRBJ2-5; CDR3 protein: CASSWPGTGGGETQYF; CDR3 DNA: TGTGCCAGCAGCTGGCCAGGGACAGGGGGCGGAGAGACCCAGTACTTC
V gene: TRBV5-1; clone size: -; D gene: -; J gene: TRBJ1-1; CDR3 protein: CASSGESGSAEAFF; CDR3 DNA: TGCGCCAGCAGCGGTGAATCGGGATCCGCTGAAGCTTTCTTT
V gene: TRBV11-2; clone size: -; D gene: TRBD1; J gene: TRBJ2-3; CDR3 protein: CASTLGDRGRADTQYF; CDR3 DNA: TGTGCCAGCACCCTCGGGGACAGGGGTCGGGCAGATACGCAGTATTTT
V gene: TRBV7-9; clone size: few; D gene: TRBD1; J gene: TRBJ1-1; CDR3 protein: CASPGTGRGNTEAFF; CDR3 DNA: TGTGCCAGCCCCGGGACAGGGAGAGGGAACACTGAAGCTTTCTTT
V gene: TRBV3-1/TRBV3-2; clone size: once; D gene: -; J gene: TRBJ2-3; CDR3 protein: CASSQDGGGWTDTQYF; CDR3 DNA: TGTGCCAGCAGCCAAGACGGTGGGGGGTGGACAGATACGCAGTATTTT
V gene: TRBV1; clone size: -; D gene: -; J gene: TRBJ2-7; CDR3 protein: CTSLPRVKYEQYF; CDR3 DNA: TGCACCAGCCTACCCCGAGTAAAATACGAGCAGTACTTC
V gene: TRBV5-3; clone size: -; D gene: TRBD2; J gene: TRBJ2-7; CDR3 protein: CARSLAAGGLF; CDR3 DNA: TGTGCCAGAAGCTTGGCGGCGGGGGGCCTCTTC
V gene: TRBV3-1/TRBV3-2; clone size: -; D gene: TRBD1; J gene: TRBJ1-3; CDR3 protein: CASSLTGSLSGNTIYF; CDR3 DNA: TGTGCCAGCAGCCTGACAGGGTCCCTCTCTGGAAACACCATATATTTT
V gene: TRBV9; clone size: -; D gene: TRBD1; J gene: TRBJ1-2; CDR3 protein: CASSVGDSYLSF; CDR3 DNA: TGTGCCAGCAGCGTAGGGGACAGTTACTTATCCTTC
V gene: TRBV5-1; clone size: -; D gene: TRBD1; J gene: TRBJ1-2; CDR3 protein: CASTPGQGIDGYTF; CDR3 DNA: TGCGCCAGCACCCCGGGACAGGGTATTGATGGCTACACCTTC
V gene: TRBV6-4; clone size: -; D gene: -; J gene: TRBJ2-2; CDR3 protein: CASSDGPSGELFF; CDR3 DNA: TGTGCCAGCAGTGACGGGCCGTCCGGGGAGCTGTTTTTT
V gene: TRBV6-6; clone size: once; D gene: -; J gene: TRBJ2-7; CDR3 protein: CASSRPSYEQYF; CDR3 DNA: TGTGCCAGCAGCCGACCCTCTTACGAGCAGTACTTC
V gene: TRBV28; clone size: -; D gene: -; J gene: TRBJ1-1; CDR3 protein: CASRPAGDTEAFF; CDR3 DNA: TGTGCCAGCAGGCCGGCGGGGGACACTGAAGCTTTCTTT
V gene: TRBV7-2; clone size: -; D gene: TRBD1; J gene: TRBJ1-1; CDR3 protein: CASSSQGVISEAFF; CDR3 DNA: TGTGCCAGCAGCTCCCAGGGGGTAATTTCTGAAGCTTTCTTT
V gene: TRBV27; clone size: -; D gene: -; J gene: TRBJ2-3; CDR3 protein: CANMRGRGGDTQYF; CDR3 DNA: TGTGCCAACATGCGGGGAAGGGGAGGAGATACGCAGTATTTT
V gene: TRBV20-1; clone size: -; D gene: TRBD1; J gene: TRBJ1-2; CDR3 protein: CSANRGYGYTF; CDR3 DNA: TGCAGTGCTAACAGGGGGTATGGCTACACCTTC
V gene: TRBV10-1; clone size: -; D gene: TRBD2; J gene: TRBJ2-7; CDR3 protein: CASARGGAGGSYEQYF; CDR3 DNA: TGCGCCAGCGCCCGCGGGGGGGCAGGGGGTTCCTACGAGCAGTACTTC
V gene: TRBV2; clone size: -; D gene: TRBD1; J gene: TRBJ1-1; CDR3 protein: CASSDRRQGAAAEAFF; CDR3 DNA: TGTGCCAGCAGCGACCGGAGACAGGGGGCGGCGGCTGAAGCTTTCTTT
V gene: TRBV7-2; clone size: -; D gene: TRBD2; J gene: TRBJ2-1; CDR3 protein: CASSLTGGASYNEQFF; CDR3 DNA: TGTGCCAGCAGCTTAACCGGGGGGGCCTCCTACAATGAGCAGTTCTTC
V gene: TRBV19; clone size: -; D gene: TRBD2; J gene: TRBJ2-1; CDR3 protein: CASSIRASGGYNEQFF; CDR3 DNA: TGTGCCAGTAGTATCCGGGCTAGCGGGGGTTACAATGAGCAGTTCTTC